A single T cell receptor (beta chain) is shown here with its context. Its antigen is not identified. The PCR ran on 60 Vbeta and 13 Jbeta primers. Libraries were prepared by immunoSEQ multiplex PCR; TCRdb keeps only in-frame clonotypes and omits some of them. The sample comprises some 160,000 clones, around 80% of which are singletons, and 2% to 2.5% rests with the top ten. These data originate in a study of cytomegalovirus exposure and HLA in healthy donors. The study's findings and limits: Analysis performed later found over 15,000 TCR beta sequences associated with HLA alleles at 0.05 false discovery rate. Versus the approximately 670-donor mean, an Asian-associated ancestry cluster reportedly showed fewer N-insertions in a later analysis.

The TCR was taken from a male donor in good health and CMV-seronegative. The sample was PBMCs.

The CDR3 spells CAISESGGGVETQYF. The CDR3 DNA reads TGTGCCATCAGTGAGTCGGGGGGGGGCGTGGAGACCCAGTACTTC. The rearrangement uses TRBV10-3 and TRBJ2-5, with D possibly matching TRBD2 (7 bases). Germline V gene data show CDR1 as ENHRY and CDR2 as SYGVKD. V lost 0 bases and J 5 bases, leaving 13 bases between the germline ends. The CDR3 runs 15 residues.